This T cell receptor beta chain stems from a study of T cells in Graves' hyperthyroidism and ophthalmopathy. About the research overall: At initial diagnosis, before any treatment had begun, peripheral blood was obtained. Findings and limits, study-wide: A 13 V-J signature model discriminated ophthalmopathy versus stable hyperthyroidism. The model's output predicted ophthalmopathy at a median of 6.5 months prior to onset.

V was cut by 7 bases and J by 7 bases, with 11 bases left in between. The CDR3 spans 13 residues. Germline V lookup: CDR1 SNHLY, CDR2 FYNNEI. Amplification targeted TCR beta CDR3 regions from RNA transcripts. The primer set for the first-round RT-PCR of the TCR CDR3 was HTBI. TCRdb recomputed calls from the multiplex PCR reads with MiXCR, one row per CDR3 protein. The sample holds 650,000 to 700,000 distinct CDR3 sequences, 17% seen once. Notes on this clonotype: Its antigen is undetermined.

The sequencing input was blood. The clonotype comes from a man aged 50-60 years with Graves' hyperthyroidism. The chain recombines TRBV2 with TRBJ1-6; D not resolved. The CDR3 region is CASNPTENSPLHF. The CDR3 DNA reads as TGTGCCAGCAATCCTACGGAAAATTCACCCCTCCACTTT.